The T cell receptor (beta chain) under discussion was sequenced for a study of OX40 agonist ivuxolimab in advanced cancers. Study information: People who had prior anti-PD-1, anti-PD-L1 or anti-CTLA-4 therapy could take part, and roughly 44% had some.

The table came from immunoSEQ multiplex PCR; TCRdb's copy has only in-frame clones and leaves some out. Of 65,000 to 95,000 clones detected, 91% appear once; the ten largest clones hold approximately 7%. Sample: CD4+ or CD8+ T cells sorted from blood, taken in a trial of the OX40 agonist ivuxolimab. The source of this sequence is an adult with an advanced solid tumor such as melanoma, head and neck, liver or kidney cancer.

CDR3 residues: CASSPGGAQETQYF. The CDR3 nucleotides read TGTGCCAGCAGCCCCGGGGGGGCCCAAGAGACCCAGTACTTC. V is TRBV5-4 and J is TRBJ2-5; 8 bases map to TRBD2. J was trimmed by 1 base and V by 4 bases; bases with no gene match: 3. CDR3 length: 14 residues. CDR1 and CDR2 (germline): SGHNT, YYREEE (reference sequence).